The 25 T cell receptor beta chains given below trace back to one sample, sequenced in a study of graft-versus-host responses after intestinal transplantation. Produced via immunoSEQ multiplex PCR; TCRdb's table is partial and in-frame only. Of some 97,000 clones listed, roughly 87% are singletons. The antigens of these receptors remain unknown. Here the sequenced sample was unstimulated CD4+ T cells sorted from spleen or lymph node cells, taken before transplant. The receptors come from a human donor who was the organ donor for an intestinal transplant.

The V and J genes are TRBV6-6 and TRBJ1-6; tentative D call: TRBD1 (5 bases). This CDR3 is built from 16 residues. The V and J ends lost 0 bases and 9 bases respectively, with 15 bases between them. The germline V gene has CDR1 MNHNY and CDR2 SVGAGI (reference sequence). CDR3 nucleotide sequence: TGTGCCAGCAGTTACTCGAACGGGGTGAGGGGTTCACCCCTCCACTTT. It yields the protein CASSYSNGVRGSPLHF.

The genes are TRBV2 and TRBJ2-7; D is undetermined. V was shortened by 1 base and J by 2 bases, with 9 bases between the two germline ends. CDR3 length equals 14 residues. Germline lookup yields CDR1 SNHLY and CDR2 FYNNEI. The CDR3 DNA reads TGTGCCAGCAGTGAAGAGGTCAGCGCCTACGAGCAGTACTTC. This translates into CASSEEVSAYEQYF.

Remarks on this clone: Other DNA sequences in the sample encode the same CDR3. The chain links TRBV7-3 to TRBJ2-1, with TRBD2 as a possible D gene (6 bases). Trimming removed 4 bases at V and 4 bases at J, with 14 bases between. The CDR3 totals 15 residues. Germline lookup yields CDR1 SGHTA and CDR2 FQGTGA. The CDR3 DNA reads TGTGCCAGCAGCTCCACCGGGACTCCTTACAATGAGCAGTTCTTC. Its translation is CASSSTGTPYNEQFF.

The CDR3: CASSLQRTGKNEQFF. CDR3 DNA: TGTGCCAGCAGCTTACAAAGGACAGGTAAAAATGAGCAGTTCTTC. The genes are TRBV7-3 and TRBJ2-1, with 7 bases aligning to TRBD1. The CDR3 runs to 15 residues. Unmatched junction bases numbered 8, after V lost 2 bases and J lost 7 bases. Germline-derived CDR1 and CDR2 are SGHTA and FQGTGA.

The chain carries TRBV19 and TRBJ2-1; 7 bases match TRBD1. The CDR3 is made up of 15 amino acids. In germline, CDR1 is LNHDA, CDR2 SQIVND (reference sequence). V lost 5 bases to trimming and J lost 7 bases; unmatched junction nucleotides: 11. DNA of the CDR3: TGTGCCAGTAGTTCGACAGGGAGAACGATAAATGAGCAGTTCTTC. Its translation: CASSSTGRTINEQFF.

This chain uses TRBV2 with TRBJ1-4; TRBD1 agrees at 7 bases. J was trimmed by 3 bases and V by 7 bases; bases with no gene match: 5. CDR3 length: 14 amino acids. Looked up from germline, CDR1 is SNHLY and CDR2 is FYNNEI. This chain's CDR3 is CASKVGTANEKLFF. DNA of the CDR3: TGTGCCAGCAAGGTGGGGACAGCTAATGAAAAACTGTTTTTT. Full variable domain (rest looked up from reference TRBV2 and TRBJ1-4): EPEVTQTPSHQVTQMGQEVILRCVPISNHLYFYWYRQILGQKVEFLVSFYNNEISEKSEIFDDQFSVERPDGSNFTLKIRSTKLEDSAMYFCASKVGTANEKLFFGSGTQLSVL.

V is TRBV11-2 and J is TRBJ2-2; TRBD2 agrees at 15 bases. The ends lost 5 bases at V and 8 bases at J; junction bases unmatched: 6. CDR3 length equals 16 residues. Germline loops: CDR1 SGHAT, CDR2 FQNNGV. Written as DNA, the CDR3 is TGTGCCAGCAGCCCGGGACTAGCGGGGGGTTCAGGGGAGCTGTTTTTT. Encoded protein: CASSPGLAGGSGELFF.

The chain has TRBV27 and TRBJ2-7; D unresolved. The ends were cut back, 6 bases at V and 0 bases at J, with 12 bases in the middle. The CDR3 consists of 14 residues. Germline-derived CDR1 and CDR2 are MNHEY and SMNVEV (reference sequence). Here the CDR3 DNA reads TGTGCCAGCAGCCCAATGGCGAGCTCCTACGAGCAGTACTTC. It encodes CASSPMASSYEQYF.

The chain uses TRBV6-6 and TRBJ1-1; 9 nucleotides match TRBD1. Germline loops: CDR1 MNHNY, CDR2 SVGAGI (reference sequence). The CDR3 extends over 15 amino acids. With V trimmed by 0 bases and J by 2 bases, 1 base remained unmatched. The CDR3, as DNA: TGTGCCAGCAGTTACTCGGACAGGGGAAACACTGAAGCTTTCTTT. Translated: CASSYSDRGNTEAFF.

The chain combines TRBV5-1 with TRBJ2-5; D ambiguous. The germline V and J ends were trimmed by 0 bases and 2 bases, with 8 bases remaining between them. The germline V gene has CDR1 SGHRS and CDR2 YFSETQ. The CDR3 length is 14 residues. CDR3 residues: CASSLEASQETQYF. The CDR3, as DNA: TGCGCCAGCAGCTTGGAAGCCAGTCAAGAGACCCAGTACTTC. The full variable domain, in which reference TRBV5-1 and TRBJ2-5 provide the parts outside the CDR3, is KAGVTQTPRYLIKTRGQQVTLSCSPISGHRSVSWYQQTPGQGLQFLFEYFSETQRNKGNFPGRFSGRQFSNSRSEMNVSTLELGDSALYLCASSLEASQETQYFGPGTRLLVL.

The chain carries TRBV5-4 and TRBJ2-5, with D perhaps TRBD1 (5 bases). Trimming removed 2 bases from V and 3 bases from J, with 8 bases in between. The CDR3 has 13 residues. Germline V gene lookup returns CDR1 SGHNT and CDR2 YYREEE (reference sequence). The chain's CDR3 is CASSLIQEETQYF. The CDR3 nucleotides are TGTGCCAGCAGCTTAATACAGGAAGAGACCCAGTACTTC.

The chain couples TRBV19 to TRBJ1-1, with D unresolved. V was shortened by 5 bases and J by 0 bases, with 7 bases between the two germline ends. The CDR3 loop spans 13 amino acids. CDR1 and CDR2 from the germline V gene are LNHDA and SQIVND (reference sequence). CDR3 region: CASSQPMNTEAFF. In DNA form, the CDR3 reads TGTGCCAGTAGTCAGCCTATGAACACTGAAGCTTTCTTT.

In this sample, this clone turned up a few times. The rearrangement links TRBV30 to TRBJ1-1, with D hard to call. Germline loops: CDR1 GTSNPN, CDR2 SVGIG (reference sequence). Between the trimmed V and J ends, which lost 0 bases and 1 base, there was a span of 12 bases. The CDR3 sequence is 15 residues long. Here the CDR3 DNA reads TGTGCCTGGAGTGTACGGTCTTTTTCGAACACTGAAGCTTTCTTT. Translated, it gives CAWSVRSFSNTEAFF.

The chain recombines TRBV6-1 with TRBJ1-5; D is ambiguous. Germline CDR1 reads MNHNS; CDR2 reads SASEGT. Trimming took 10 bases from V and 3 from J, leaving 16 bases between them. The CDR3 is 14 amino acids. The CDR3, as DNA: TGTGCCACCACAGCGTTCGGGTTCAATCAGCCCCAGCATTTT. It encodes CATTAFGFNQPQHF.

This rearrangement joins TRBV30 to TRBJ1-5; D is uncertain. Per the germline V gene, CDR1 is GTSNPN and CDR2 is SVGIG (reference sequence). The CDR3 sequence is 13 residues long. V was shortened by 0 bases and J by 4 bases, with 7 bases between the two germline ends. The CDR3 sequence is CAWSVAVNQPQHF. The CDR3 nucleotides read TGTGCCTGGAGTGTGGCCGTTAATCAGCCCCAGCATTTT.

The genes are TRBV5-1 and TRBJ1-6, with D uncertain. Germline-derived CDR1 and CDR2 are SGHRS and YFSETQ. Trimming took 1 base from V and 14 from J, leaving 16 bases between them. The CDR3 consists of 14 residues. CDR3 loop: CASSLSGGRETLHF. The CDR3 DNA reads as TGCGCCAGCAGCTTGAGCGGAGGCAGAGAGACCCTCCACTTT.

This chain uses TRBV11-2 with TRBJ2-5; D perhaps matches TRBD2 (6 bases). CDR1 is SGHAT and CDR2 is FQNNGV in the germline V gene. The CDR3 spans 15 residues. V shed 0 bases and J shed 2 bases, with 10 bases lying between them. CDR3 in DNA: TGTGCCAGCAGCTTAGATGGGACTCATCAAGAGACCCAGTACTTC. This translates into CASSLDGTHQETQYF.

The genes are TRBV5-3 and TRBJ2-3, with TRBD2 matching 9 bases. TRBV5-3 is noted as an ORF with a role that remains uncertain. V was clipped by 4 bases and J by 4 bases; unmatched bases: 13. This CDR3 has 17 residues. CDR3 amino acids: CARSPPGGGGAPDTQYF. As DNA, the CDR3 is TGTGCCAGAAGCCCGCCGGGCGGCGGGGGGGCACCAGATACGCAGTATTTT.

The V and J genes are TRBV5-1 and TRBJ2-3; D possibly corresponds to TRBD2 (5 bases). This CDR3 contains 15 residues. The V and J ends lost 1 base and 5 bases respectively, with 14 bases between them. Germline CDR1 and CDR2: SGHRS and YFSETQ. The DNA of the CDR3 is TGCGCCAGCAGCTTGTTGGGAGAGCTGGTAGATACGCAGTATTTT. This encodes CASSLLGELVDTQYF.

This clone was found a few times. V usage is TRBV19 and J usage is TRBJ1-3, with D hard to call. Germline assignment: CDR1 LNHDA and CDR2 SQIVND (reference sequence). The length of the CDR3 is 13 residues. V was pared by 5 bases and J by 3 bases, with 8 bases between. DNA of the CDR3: TGTGCCAGTAGTCAATCGCATGGAAACACCATATATTTT. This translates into CASSQSHGNTIYF.

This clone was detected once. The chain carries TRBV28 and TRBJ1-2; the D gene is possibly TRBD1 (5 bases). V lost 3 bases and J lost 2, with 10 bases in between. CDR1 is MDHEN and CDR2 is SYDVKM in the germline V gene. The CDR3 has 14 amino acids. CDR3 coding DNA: TGTGCCAGCAGTTTTAGGGACGGAAACTATGGCTACACCTTC. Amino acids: CASSFRDGNYGYTF.

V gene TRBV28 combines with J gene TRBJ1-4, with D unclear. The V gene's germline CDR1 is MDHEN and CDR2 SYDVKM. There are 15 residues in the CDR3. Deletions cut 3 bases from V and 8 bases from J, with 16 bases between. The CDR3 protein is CASSLPQGNGEKLFF. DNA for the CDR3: TGTGCCAGCAGTTTGCCCCAAGGGAATGGAGAAAAACTGTTTTTT.

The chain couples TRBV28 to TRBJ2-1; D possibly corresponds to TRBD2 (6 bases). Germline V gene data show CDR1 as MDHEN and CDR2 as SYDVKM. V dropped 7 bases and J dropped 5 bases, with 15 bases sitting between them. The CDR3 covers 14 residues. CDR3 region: CASTTPGGNNEQFF. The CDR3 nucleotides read TGTGCCAGCACTACTCCCGGGGGAAACAATGAGCAGTTCTTC.

CDR3 sequence reads: CASSPISGVGSNQPQHF. The CDR3, as DNA: TGTGCCAGCAGTCCAATCTCCGGAGTGGGGAGCAATCAGCCCCAGCATTTT. The chain employs TRBV27 and TRBJ1-5; D gene unclear. The CDR3 extends over 17 amino acids. Trimming took 5 bases from V and 1 from J, leaving 18 bases between them. The germline V gene encodes CDR1 MNHEY and CDR2 SMNVEV (reference sequence).

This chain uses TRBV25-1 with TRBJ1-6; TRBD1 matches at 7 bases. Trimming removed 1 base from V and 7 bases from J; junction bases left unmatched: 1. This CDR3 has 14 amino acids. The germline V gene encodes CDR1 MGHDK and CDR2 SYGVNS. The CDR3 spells CASSEFRGNSPLHF. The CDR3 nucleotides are TGTGCCAGCAGTGAATTCAGGGGGAATTCACCCCTCCACTTT.